This passage covers 3 T cell receptor beta chains from one sample sequenced in a study of T cells in localized non-small cell lung cancer (dated by TCRdb to 2020 to 2021). The receptor library was made with the immunoSEQ multiplex PCR assay. TCRdb took this table from immuneACCESS and kept in-frame rearrangements with V and J called. Such tables lack part of the clones; where checked against another copy, unresolved V genes explain under half of the gap, and the rest is unexplained. Recorded for this sample are over 55,000 clones; about 90% of them occurred a single time. The ten largest clones add up to roughly 1.8% of the sample. The specimen was peripheral blood, collected before any cancer treatment. The source of these receptors is a woman aged 35 to 69 with stage I lung adenocarcinoma.

This chain links TRBV6-5 with TRBJ1-1; tentative D call: TRBD1 (5 bases). The germline gives CDR1 MNHEY, CDR2 SVGAGI. Trimming took 6 bases from V and 1 from J, leaving 15 bases between them. The CDR3 contains 15 residues. The CDR3 DNA reads TGTGCCAGCAGGCTCCATCATACAGGGAACACTGAAGCTTTCTTT. Translating gives CASRLHHTGNTEAFF.

The CDR3 loop reads CASSLVQGANYGYTF. In nucleotides, the CDR3 is TGTGCCAGCAGCTTAGTACAGGGAGCTAACTATGGCTACACCTTC. The rearrangement uses TRBV7-2 and TRBJ1-2, with D possibly TRBD1 on 6 matching bases. V lost 1 base and J 0 bases, leaving 9 bases between the germline ends. In germline, CDR1 is SGHTA, CDR2 FQGNSA. The CDR3 is made up of 15 amino acids.

The J gene is TRBJ2-1, the V gene TRBV28, with a tentative D call TRBD2 (5 bases). CDR1 is MDHEN and CDR2 is SYDVKM in the germline V gene. Trimming took off 7 bases at V and 6 bases at J, with 22 bases between the two ends. CDR3 length: 16 amino acids. In DNA, the CDR3 is TGTGCCAGCATTAGTGCGTGGACGGGGAATACCAATGAGCAGTTCTTC. It is translated as CASISAWTGNTNEQFF. The variable domain in full, with the rest retrieved from reference TRBV28 and TRBJ2-1, is DVKVTQSSRYLVKRTGEKVFLECVQDMDHENMFWYRQDPGLGLRLIYFSYDVKMKEKGDIPEGYSVSREKKERFSLILESASTNQTSMYLCASISAWTGNTNEQFFGPGTRLTVL.